This T cell receptor beta chain was obtained from a study of post-analysis software for immune sequencing data. Concerning this clonotype itself: The target antigen is unknown.

Sequencing libraries made from TCR beta cDNA carried unique molecular identifiers. Input populations of roughly 1 to 11 million T cells gave rise to approximately 480,000 cDNA molecules. Each CDR3 protein is one row after TCRdb ran MiXCR on the PCR reads. Among a few hundred thousand distinct CDR3 sequences listed, around 40% were seen once. Germline values: CDR1 DFQATT, CDR2 SNEGSKA (reference sequence). With V trimmed by 2 bases and J by 5 bases, 5 bases remained unmatched. CDR3 size: 13 residues. Points from the study as a whole: Among multiple sclerosis patients, normalized Chao1 diversity was significantly below that of controls. Pronounced co-clustering by F measure was evident among identically batched samples. Higher frequency in patients than in controls was seen for about five TRBV segments, with TRBV5-6, TRBV5-1 and TRBV20-1 among them.

The rearrangement uses TRBV20-1 and TRBJ1-1, with 7 bases that match TRBD1. The sequenced material came from blood. The origin of this receptor is a girl aged 5 to 17 with multiple sclerosis. CDR3 sequence: CSARTGVKTEAFF. DNA for the CDR3: TGCAGTGCTAGAACAGGGGTAAAGACTGAAGCTTTCTTT.